One sample yielded the 10 T cell receptor beta chains listed below, sequenced in a study of shared clonotypes between healthy human individuals. Profiled with immunoSEQ multiplex PCR; TCRdb holds only in-frame clones, not every one. Counted here are millions of clones, roughly 95% occurring once; the ten biggest clones make up 0.13%. The sequencing input was naive CD4+ T cells sorted from blood. Subset in this sample: CD45RA+ positively selected. The receptor source for this set is a man younger than 30 in good health.

This clone was seen just once. CDR3 DNA: TGTGCCAGCAGTTCAGGACAGGGGGCCCAGCCCCAGCATTTT. It codes for CASSSGQGAQPQHF. The chain combines TRBV6-6 with TRBJ1-5; 11 positions match TRBD1. The CDR3 is 14 amino acids. In germline, CDR1 is MNHNY, CDR2 SVGAGI (reference sequence). V dropped 4 bases and J dropped 7; count of bases not matched to a gene: 3.

The chain couples TRBV2 to TRBJ1-1; D gene unclear. Between the trimmed V and J ends, which lost 5 bases and 1 base, there was a span of 8 bases. Germline V gene data show CDR1 as SNHLY and CDR2 as FYNNEI. This CDR3 is 13 amino acids long. Written as DNA, the CDR3 is TGTGCCAGCAGTCTGGACGGGAACACTGAAGCTTTCTTT. As protein: CASSLDGNTEAFF.

V is TRBV7-8 and J is TRBJ2-1; the match to TRBD2 covers 11 bases. From germline, CDR1 is SGHVS and CDR2 FQNEAQ. CDR3 length: 16 residues. The J segment lost 2 bases and the V segment lost 5 bases, leaving 5 bases of the junction unmatched. The CDR3 spells CASSTSGSFPYNEQFF. The CDR3 nucleotides are TGTGCCAGCAGCACTAGCGGGAGTTTTCCCTACAATGAGCAGTTCTTC.

The chain uses TRBV30 and TRBJ1-1; D perhaps matches TRBD1 (6 bases). The CDR3 contains 13 residues. Germline V gives CDR1 GTSNPN, CDR2 SVGIG (reference sequence). V was cut by 2 bases and J by 7 bases, with 14 bases left in between. CDR3 protein: CAWSSQGVREAFF. Here the CDR3 DNA reads TGTGCCTGGAGTTCACAGGGTGTTCGTGAAGCTTTCTTT.

This chain uses TRBV30 with TRBJ2-4, with 10 bases fitting TRBD2. CDR3 length: 15 residues. CDR1 and CDR2 from the germline V gene are GTSNPN and SVGIG (reference sequence). Here the CDR3 DNA reads TGTGCTGTGAGCGGGAGGGTGCTAGCCAAAAACATTCAGTACTTC. Residues: CAVSGRVLAKNIQYF.

The rearrangement uses TRBV6-1 and TRBJ2-7; 10 nucleotides agree with TRBD2. Germline lookup yields CDR1 MNHNS and CDR2 SASEGT. The CDR3 runs to 15 residues. Trimming cost V 4 bases and J 1 base; bases outside gene matches: 4. CDR3 protein: CASSGAGGPSYEQYF. The DNA of the CDR3 is TGTGCCAGCAGTGGAGCGGGGGGGCCATCCTACGAGCAGTACTTC.

About this clone: This sample includes further DNA sequences coding for the same CDR3. V and J are TRBV5-1 and TRBJ1-1; no reliable D call. The germline V and J ends were trimmed by 0 bases and 2 bases, with 8 bases remaining between them. Germline lookup yields CDR1 SGHRS and CDR2 YFSETQ. The CDR3 is 14 amino acids. CDR3 DNA sequence: TGCGCCAGCAGCTTGGCCACGGGAAACACTGAAGCTTTCTTT. As protein: CASSLATGNTEAFF.

As DNA, the CDR3 is TGCGCCAGCAGTGAGGCAGGTCTTAAAGAGACCCAGTACTTC. Amino acids: CASSEAGLKETQYF. The chain combines TRBV10-1 with TRBJ2-5; D is unresolved. Germline values: CDR1 WNHNN, CDR2 SYGVQD (reference sequence). The CDR3 is 14 residues long. V shed 2 bases and J shed 3 bases, with 10 bases lying between them.

On this clone itself: Other nucleotide sequences from this sample produce the same CDR3. The V and J genes are TRBV5-1 and TRBJ2-3; D may correspond to TRBD1 or TRBD2 (6 bases each). The CDR3 totals 12 residues. CDR1 is SGHRS, CDR2 YFSETQ, per germline. Trimming left V 4 bases short and J 6 bases short, with 9 bases between. The CDR3 sequence: CASSQGGDTQYF. In DNA, the CDR3 is TGCGCCAGCAGCCAAGGGGGGGATACGCAGTATTTT.

The chain carries TRBV28 and TRBJ2-5; D gene ambiguous. CDR1 and CDR2 (germline): MDHEN, SYDVKM. The CDR3 length is 11 residues. Trimming removed 4 bases at V and 8 bases at J, with 8 bases between. The CDR3 DNA reads as TGTGCCAGCAGTTCTGTGTCAACCCAGTACTTC. Its protein product is CASSSVSTQYF.